Listed below are T cell receptor beta chains from one sample, sequenced in a study of control samples from healthy donors and cancer patients. Assay: immunoSEQ multiplex PCR; the TCRdb copy retains only in-frame clones and omits some. Altogether 350,000 to 450,000 clones are present, around 90% being singletons, with the ten largest covering approximately 6.3%. The sequenced material came from PBMCs. These receptors originate from a man aged 35-49 years with head and neck cancer. Both conserved end residues are part of each CDR3. The D gene is left open where the match is weak. Clone sizes are given selectively: once, few, many, or a class where the clone is expanded.

-,TRBJ2-3,-,TRBV12-3/TRBV12-4,TGTGCCAGCAGTTTCTCTACAACAGATACGCAGTATTTT,CASSFSTTDTQYF
TRBD1,TRBJ1-2,once,TRBV5-6,TGTGCCAGCAGCTTGGCCCCCTGGCGGGGACAGGGGGCGGATGGCTACACCTTC,CASSLAPWRGQGADGYTF
-,TRBJ1-2,-,TRBV11-2,TGTGCCAGCAGCTTAGACCTAAAGGACAGACACGAGACAGGAGGCTATGGCTACACCTTC,CASSLDLKDRHETGGYGYTF
-,TRBJ2-1,-,TRBV5-1,TGCGCCAGCAGCTTGATAGTAGCGGAGAGGAATGAGCAGTTCTTC,CASSLIVAERNEQFF
-,TRBJ2-5,-,TRBV12-3/TRBV12-4,TGTGCCAGCAGTCCCCCCGGATGGGAGACCCAGTACTTC,CASSPPGWETQYF
-,TRBJ1-1,-,TRBV7-9,TGTGCCAGCAGCTTAGGTGGGGGCACTAGAGACACTGAAGCTTTCTTT,CASSLGGGTRDTEAFF
-,TRBJ2-4,-,TRBV2,TGTGCCAGCAGTGAACGTGGAAAGCTAGCCAAAAACATTCAGTACTTC,CASSERGKLAKNIQYF
TRBD1,TRBJ1-1,-,TRBV2,TGTGCCAGCACCAGAGACAGGGGGAACACTGAAGCTTTCTTT,CASTRDRGNTEAFF
-,TRBJ2-7,-,TRBV12-2,TGTGCAAGTCGCTTGGGGAGAGGTCCAAGGACCCCAGTCTACGAGCAGTACTTC,CASRLGRGPRTPVYEQYF
TRBD2,TRBJ2-1,-,TRBV28,TGTGCCAGCACCCGGGGAGCGGGAATTATAAGGGGCAATGAGCAGTTCTTC,CASTRGAGIIRGNEQFF
-,TRBJ2-7,-,TRBV4-1,TGCGCCAGCAGCCAACGGACAGAAAATTCCTACGAGCAGTACTTC,CASSQRTENSYEQYF
-,TRBJ1-1,-,TRBV4-2,TGTGCCAGCAGCCAACCCGACACCTACCCACACACTGAAGCTTTCTTT,CASSQPDTYPHTEAFF
-,TRBJ1-3,few,TRBV10-3,TGTGCCATCAGTGCTGGAGAACCCGGCTCTGGAAACACCATATATTTT,CAISAGEPGSGNTIYF
-,TRBJ1-1,-,TRBV7-8,TGTGCCAGCAGCTCTGGACGACAAGGGGACACTGAAGCTTTCTTT,CASSSGRQGDTEAFF
-,TRBJ1-1,-,TRBV28,TGTGCCAGCAGCCGAACGGAGAAAGCTTTCTTT,CASSRTEKAFF
-,TRBJ2-5,-,TRBV7-8,TGTGCCAGCAGCTTAGCAGCACAGCTAGAGACCCAGTACTTC,CASSLAAQLETQYF
TRBD2,TRBJ2-3,-,TRBV7-2,TGTGCCAGCAGCACCCTCGGTCGGGGGGGCAGCACAGATACGCAGTATTTT,CASSTLGRGGSTDTQYF
-,TRBJ1-4,-,TRBV20-1,TGCAGTGCTAGTTTGTCCGGGACGGATAATGAAAAACTGTTTTTT,CSASLSGTDNEKLFF
-,TRBJ2-2,-,TRBV13,TGTGCCAGCAGCTTAGCTTCTCTCGGGGAGCTGTTTTTT,CASSLASLGELFF
-,TRBJ1-1,few,TRBV20-1,TGCAGTGCTAGTATTCGAGGTATCAACACTGAAGCTTTCTTT,CSASIRGINTEAFF